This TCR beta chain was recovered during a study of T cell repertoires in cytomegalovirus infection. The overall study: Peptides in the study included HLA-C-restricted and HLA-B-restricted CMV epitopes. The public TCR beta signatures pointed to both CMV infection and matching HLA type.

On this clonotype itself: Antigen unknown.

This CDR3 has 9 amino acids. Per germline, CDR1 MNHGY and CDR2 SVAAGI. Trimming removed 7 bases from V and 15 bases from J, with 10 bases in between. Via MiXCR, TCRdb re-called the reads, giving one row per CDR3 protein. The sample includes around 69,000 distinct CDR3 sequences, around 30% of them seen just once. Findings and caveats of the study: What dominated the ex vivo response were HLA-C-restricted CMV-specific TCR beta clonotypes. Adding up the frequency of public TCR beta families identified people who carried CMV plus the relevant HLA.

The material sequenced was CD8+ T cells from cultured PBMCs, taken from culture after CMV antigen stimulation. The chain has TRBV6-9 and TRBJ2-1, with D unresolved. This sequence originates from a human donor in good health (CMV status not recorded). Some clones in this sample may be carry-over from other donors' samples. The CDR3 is CASTQQPFF. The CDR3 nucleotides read TGTGCCAGCACCCAGCAACCGTTCTTC.